What follows are 15 T cell receptor beta chains derived from one specimen sequenced in a study of shared clonotypes between healthy human individuals. Positive CCR7 selection of CD45RO-negative cells yielded the naive CD8 cells, and terminally differentiated effector memory CD45RA+ cells were excluded. The method was immunoSEQ multiplex PCR; TCRdb's version includes in-frame clones alone and lacks a portion of them. Among under 2,000,000 clones listed, about 95% were seen once. Sequencing was performed on naive CD8+ T cells sorted from blood. These receptors all come from a man younger than 30 in good health.

V is TRBV4-1 and J is TRBJ2-7; TRBD1 might be the D (5 bases). The CDR3 runs to 12 residues. V lost 9 bases to trimming and J lost 4 bases, with 13 bases between them. Germline-derived CDR1 and CDR2 are MGHRA and YSYEKL. The CDR3 here is CASQGISYEQYF. CDR3 bases: TGCGCCAGTCAGGGAATCTCTTACGAGCAGTACTTC.

The V call is TRBV7-9, the J call TRBJ2-3; D could derive from TRBD1 or TRBD2 (7 bases each). Trimming pared 5 bases from V and 3 bases from J, leaving 15 bases between. Looked up from germline, CDR1 is SEHNR and CDR2 is FQNEAQ (reference sequence). The CDR3 runs to 15 residues. As DNA, the CDR3 is TGTGCCAGCAGCGTTGGGCAGGGGGGGACAGATACGCAGTATTTT. It is translated as CASSVGQGGTDTQYF.

The rearrangement links TRBV6-5 to TRBJ2-7, with 11 bases identical to TRBD2. CDR1 MNHEY and CDR2 SVGAGI come from the germline V gene. The CDR3 sequence is 15 residues long. The V and J ends lost 10 bases and 2 bases, in that order; junction bases with no gene match: 10. The CDR3 reads CATTYGTSGAYEQYF. In nucleotides, the CDR3 is TGTGCCACCACGTACGGGACTAGCGGTGCCTACGAGCAGTACTTC.

As concerns this clone: Other DNA sequences in the sample encode the same CDR3. V gene TRBV7-9 combines with J gene TRBJ2-5; 15 positions match TRBD2. CDR3 length: 16 residues. V was clipped by 3 bases and J by 5 bases; unmatched bases: 4. CDR1 is SEHNR and CDR2 is FQNEAQ in the germline V gene (reference sequence). The CDR3 sequence is CASSLGLAGGGETQYF. As DNA, the CDR3 is TGTGCCAGCAGCTTGGGACTAGCGGGAGGTGGGGAGACCCAGTACTTC.

CDR3 in amino acids: CASSFDSSSYNSPLHF. The CDR3 DNA sequence: TGCGCCAGCAGCTTCGACAGTAGCTCCTATAATTCACCCCTCCACTTT. The V gene is TRBV5-1, the J gene TRBJ1-6; possibly TRBD1 for D (5 bases). Germline V lookup: CDR1 SGHRS, CDR2 YFSETQ. V gave up 2 bases and J gave up 0 bases, with 9 bases separating them. This CDR3 contains 16 residues.

On this clone itself: Other nucleotide sequences in the sample specify the same CDR3. The chain joins TRBV7-9 to TRBJ2-5, with D unclear. Between the trimmed V and J ends, which lost 3 bases and 4 bases, there was a span of 6 bases. The V gene's germline CDR1 is SEHNR and CDR2 FQNEAQ (reference sequence). The length of the CDR3 is 12 residues. CDR3 nucleotide sequence: TGTGCCAGCAGCTTGAGTGGAGAGACCCAGTACTTC. Translating gives CASSLSGETQYF.

The CDR3 DNA sequence: TGCGCCAGCAGCCAAGAACAGGACAGGCCGCTACGGGAGCAGTACTTC. This gives the protein CASSQEQDRPLREQYF. The rearrangement links TRBV4-3 to TRBJ2-7; 7 bases are a match to TRBD1. Trimming cost V 0 bases and J 7 bases; bases outside gene matches: 12. This CDR3 spans 16 amino acids. Germline-derived CDR1 and CDR2 are LGHNA and YSLEER.

The rearrangement links TRBV29-1 to TRBJ2-5; perhaps TRBD2 as D (6 bases). The germline V and J ends were trimmed by 4 bases and 5 bases, with 14 bases remaining between them. The CDR3 is made up of 13 amino acids. Per germline, CDR1 SQVTM and CDR2 ANQGSEA. The CDR3 spells CSVVLDRGETQYF. The DNA of the CDR3 is TGCAGCGTTGTGCTAGACCGGGGGGAGACCCAGTACTTC.

This chain connects TRBV30 to TRBJ2-1; 14 nucleotides agree with TRBD2. This CDR3 has 16 amino acids. Trimming took 3 bases from V and 4 from J; bases not matched to a gene: 5. The germline V gene has CDR1 GTSNPN and CDR2 SVGIG (reference sequence). This CDR3 reads CAWSEGLAGEYNEQFF. The CDR3 DNA follows: TGTGCCTGGAGCGAGGGACTAGCGGGGGAGTACAATGAGCAGTTCTTC. Variable domain in full (rest from reference TRBV30 and TRBJ2-1): SQTIHQWPATLVQPVGSPLSLECTVEGTSNPNLYWYRQAAGRGLQLLFYSVGIGQISSEVPQNLSASRPQDRQFILSSKKLLLSDSGFYLCAWSEGLAGEYNEQFFGPGTRLTVL.

The chain links TRBV28 to TRBJ1-2; 11 bases are a match to TRBD1. Germline values: CDR1 MDHEN, CDR2 SYDVKM. V trimming: 5 bases; J trimming: 4 bases; junction bases outside the gene matches: 18. The CDR3 runs to 19 residues. This CDR3 is CASSQNRDRGTRPAYGYTF. CDR3 in DNA: TGTGCCAGCAGTCAGAATAGGGACAGGGGGACTAGGCCAGCCTATGGCTACACCTTC.

J is TRBJ2-1 and V is TRBV4-3; 7 nucleotides match TRBD2. The CDR3 runs 12 residues. CDR1 is LGHNA, CDR2 YSLEER, per germline. After removal of 6 bases from V and 7 bases from J, the junction contained 3 bases not matched to a gene. DNA for the CDR3: TGCGCCAGCAGGGATAGCGGGAATGAGCAGTTCTTC. Translated: CASRDSGNEQFF.

A remark on this clone: The sample has other DNA sequences that encode this CDR3 too. The CDR3: CAISVGSRYEQYF. DNA of the CDR3: TGTGCCATCAGTGTCGGGAGTCGGTACGAGCAGTACTTC. The chain couples TRBV10-3 to TRBJ2-7, with a weak D call TRBD2 (6 bases). Germline values: CDR1 ENHRY, CDR2 SYGVKD. Trimming pared 4 bases from V and 4 bases from J, leaving 11 bases between. This CDR3 comprises 13 residues.

The V and J genes are TRBV4-1 and TRBJ1-6, with 7 bases aligning to TRBD1. CDR1 MGHRA and CDR2 YSYEKL come from the germline V gene. The junction had 3 bases not matched to a gene; V was cut back by 4 bases and J by 0 bases. The CDR3 extends over 16 amino acids. The CDR3 spells CASSPRQGSYNSPLHF. In DNA form, the CDR3 reads TGCGCCAGCAGCCCACGACAGGGCTCCTATAATTCACCCCTCCACTTT.

The chain is built from TRBV2 and TRBJ1-4, with D possibly being TRBD1 (6 bases). V lost 5 bases to trimming and J lost 0 bases, with 16 bases between them. The CDR3 spans 17 residues. Looked up from germline, CDR1 is SNHLY and CDR2 is FYNNEI. CDR3: CASSWTAKITTNEKLFF. The CDR3 DNA reads TGTGCCAGCAGTTGGACAGCCAAGATAACAACTAATGAAAAACTGTTTTTT.

This clone was picked up one time. The J gene is TRBJ2-1, the V gene TRBV4-1; 10 positions agree with TRBD2. Germline values: CDR1 MGHRA, CDR2 YSYEKL. J was trimmed by 7 bases and V by 1 base; bases with no gene match: 4. The CDR3 has 15 residues. The DNA of the CDR3 is TGCGCCAGCAGCCAAGTAACTAGCGGGGTGAATGAGCAGTTCTTC. Translating gives CASSQVTSGVNEQFF.